This T cell receptor (beta chain) was sequenced for a study of identical twins. This clonotype was observed a few times. Template switching added a universal primer site, and cDNA bore unique molecular identifiers. From the 5' RACE reads, TCRdb called clonotypes with MiXCR, one entry per CDR3 protein. The profile shows 200,000 to 250,000 distinct CDR3 sequences, approximately 7.1% of them singletons. Germline CDR1 is SGHTA and CDR2 is FQGNSA. The CDR3 loop spans 17 amino acids. V was clipped by 4 bases and J by 0 bases; unmatched bases: 8. These same data were also listed under a study on T cells expressing NK-cell markers.

The chain is built from TRBV7-2 and TRBJ2-1; 8 bases are a match to TRBD1. The sequencing sample was made of CD8+ T cells sorted from blood. The TCR comes from a woman aged 18-29 years in good health. The CDR3 sequence: CASSSDRAHSSYNEQFF. The CDR3 bases are TGTGCCAGCAGCTCGGACAGGGCCCATAGCTCCTACAATGAGCAGTTCTTC.